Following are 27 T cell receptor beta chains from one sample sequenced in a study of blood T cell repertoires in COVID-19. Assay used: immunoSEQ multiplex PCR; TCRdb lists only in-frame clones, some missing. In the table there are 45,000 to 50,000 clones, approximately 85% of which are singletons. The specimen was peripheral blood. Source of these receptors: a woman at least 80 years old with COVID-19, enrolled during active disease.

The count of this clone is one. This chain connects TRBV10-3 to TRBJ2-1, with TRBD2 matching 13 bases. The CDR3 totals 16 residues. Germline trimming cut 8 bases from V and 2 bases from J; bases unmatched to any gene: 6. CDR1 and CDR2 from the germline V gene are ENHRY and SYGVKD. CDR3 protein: CAIRTSGSPPYNEQFF. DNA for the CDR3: TGTGCCATCCGGACTAGCGGGAGCCCCCCCTACAATGAGCAGTTCTTC.

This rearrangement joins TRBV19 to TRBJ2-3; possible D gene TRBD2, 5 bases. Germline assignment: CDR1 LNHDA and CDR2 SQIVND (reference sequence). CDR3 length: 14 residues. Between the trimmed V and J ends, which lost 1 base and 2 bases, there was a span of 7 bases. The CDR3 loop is CASSIGGLTDTQYF. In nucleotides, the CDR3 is TGTGCCAGTAGTATAGGCGGGCTCACAGATACGCAGTATTTT.

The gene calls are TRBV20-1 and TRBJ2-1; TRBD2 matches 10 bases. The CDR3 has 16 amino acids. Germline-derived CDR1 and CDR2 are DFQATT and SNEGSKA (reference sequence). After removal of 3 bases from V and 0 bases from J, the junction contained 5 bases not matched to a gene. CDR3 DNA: TGCAGTGCTAGTTCTTCTAGCGGGAGCTCCTACAATGAGCAGTTCTTC. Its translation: CSASSSSGSSYNEQFF.

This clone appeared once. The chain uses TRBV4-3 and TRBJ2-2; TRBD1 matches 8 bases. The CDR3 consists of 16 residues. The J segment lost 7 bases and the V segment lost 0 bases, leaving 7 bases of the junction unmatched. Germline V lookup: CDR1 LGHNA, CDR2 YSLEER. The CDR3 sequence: CASSQEGQVGSGELFF. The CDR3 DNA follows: TGCGCCAGCAGCCAAGAGGGACAGGTGGGGAGCGGGGAGCTGTTTTTT.

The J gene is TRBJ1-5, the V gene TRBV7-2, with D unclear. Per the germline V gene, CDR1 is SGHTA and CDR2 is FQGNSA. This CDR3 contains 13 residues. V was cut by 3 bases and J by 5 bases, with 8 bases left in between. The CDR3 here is CASSLRMDQPQHF. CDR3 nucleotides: TGTGCCAGCAGCTTGAGGATGGATCAGCCCCAGCATTTT.

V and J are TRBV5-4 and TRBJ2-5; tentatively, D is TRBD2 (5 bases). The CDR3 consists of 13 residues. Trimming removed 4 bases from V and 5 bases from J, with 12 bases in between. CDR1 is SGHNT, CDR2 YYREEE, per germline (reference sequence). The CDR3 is CASSLPSGETQYF. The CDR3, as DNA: TGTGCCAGCAGCCTCCCCTCGGGGGAGACCCAGTACTTC.

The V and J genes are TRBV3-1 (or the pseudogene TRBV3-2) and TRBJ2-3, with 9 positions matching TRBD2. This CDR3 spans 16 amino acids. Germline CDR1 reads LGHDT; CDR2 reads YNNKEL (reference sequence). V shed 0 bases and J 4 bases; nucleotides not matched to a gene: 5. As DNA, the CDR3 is TGTGCCAGCAGCCAAGATCCCGCGGGAGGGGCAGATACGCAGTATTTT. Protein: CASSQDPAGGADTQYF.

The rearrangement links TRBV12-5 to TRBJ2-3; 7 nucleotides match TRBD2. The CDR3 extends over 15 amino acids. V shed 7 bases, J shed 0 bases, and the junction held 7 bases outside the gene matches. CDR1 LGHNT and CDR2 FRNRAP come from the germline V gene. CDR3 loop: CASAGRRGSTDTQYF. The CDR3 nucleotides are TGTGCTAGTGCCGGAAGGCGGGGGAGCACAGATACGCAGTATTTT.

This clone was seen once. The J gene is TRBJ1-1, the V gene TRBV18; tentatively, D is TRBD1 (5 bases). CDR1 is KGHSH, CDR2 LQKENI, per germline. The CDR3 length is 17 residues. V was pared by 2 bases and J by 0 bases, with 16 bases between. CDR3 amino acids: CASSPTRGERMNTEAFF. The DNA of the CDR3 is TGTGCCAGCTCACCAACTCGGGGGGAAAGGATGAACACTGAAGCTTTCTTT. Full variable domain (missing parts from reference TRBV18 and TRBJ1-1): NAGVMQNPRHLVRRRGQEARLRCSPMKGHSHVYWYRQLPEEGLKFMVYLQKENIIDESGMPKERFSAEFPKEGPSILRIQQVVRGDSAAYFCASSPTRGERMNTEAFFGQGTRLTVV.

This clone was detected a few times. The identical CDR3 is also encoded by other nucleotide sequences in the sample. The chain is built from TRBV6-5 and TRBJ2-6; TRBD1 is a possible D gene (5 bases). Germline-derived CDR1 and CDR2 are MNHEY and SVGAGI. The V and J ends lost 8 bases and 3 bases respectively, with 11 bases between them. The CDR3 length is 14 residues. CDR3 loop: CASRRGSGANVLTF. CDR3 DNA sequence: TGTGCCAGCCGAAGGGGAAGTGGGGCCAACGTCCTGACTTTC.

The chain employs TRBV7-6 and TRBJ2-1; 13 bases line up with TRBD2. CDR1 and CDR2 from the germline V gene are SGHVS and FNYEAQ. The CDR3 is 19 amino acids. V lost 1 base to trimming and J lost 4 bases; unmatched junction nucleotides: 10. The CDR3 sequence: CASSLVPGTSGVGYNEQFF. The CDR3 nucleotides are TGTGCCAGCAGCTTAGTGCCCGGGACTAGCGGGGTCGGATACAATGAGCAGTTCTTC. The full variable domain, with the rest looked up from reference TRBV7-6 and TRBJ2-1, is GAGVSQSPRYKVTKRGQDVALRCDPISGHVSLYWYRQALGQGPEFLTYFNYEAQQDKSGLPNDRFSAERPEGSISTLTIQRTEQRDSAMYRCASSLVPGTSGVGYNEQFFGPGTRLTVL.

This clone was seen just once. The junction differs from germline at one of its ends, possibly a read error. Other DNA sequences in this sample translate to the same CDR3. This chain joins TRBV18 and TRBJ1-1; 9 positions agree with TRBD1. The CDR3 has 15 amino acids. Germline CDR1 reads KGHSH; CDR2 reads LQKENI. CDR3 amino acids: CASSPYGTGNTEAFF. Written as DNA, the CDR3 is TGTGCCAGCTCACCGTACGGGACAGGGAACACTGAAGCCTTCTTT.

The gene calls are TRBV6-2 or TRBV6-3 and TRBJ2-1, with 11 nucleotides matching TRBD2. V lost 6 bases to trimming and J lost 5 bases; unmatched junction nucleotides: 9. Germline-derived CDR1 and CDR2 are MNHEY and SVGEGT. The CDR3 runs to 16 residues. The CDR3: CASSPPRLAGNNEQFF. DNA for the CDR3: TGTGCCAGCAGCCCCCCCCGACTAGCGGGAAACAATGAGCAGTTCTTC.

CDR3 coding DNA: TGCGCCAGCAGCCAAGGACTAGGGGGCGCGGGCACAGATACGCAGTATTTT. The encoded protein is CASSQGLGGAGTDTQYF. The genes are TRBV4-3 and TRBJ2-3; the D gene is possibly TRBD1 (7 bases). The V end lost 1 base, the J end lost 1 base, and 15 bases lay between the germline ends. Germline V gives CDR1 LGHNA, CDR2 YSLEER. The CDR3 runs to 17 residues.

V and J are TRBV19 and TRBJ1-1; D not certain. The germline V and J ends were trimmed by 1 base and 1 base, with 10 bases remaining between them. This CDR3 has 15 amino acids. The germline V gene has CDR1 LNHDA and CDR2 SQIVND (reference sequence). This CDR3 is CASSIGGARNTEAFF. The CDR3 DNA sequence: TGTGCCAGTAGTATAGGGGGAGCAAGGAACACTGAAGCTTTCTTT.

CDR3 amino acids: CASSPQGSSGGNIQYF. CDR3 DNA sequence: TGTGCCAGCAGCCCACAGGGGTCCTCCGGTGGGAACATTCAGTACTTC. The chain recombines TRBV7-9 with TRBJ2-4; 7 nucleotides agree with TRBD1. This CDR3 contains 16 residues. CDR1 is SEHNR and CDR2 is FQNEAQ in the germline V gene (reference sequence). J gave up 7 bases and V 5 bases, and 14 bases lay outside the gene matches.

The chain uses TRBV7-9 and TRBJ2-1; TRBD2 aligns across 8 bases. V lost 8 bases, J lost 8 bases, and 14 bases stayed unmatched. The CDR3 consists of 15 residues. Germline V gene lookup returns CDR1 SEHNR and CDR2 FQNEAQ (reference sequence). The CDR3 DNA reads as TGTGCCAGCGGACTTGTGGCGGGAGGCTCAGATGAGCAGTTCTTC. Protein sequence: CASGLVAGGSDEQFF.

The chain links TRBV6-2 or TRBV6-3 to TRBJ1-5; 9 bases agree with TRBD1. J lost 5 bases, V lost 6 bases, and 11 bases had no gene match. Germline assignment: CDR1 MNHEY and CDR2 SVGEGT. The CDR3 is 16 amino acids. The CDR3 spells CASSKRTGVSDQPQHF. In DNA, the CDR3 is TGTGCCAGCAGCAAGCGGACAGGGGTGAGCGATCAGCCCCAGCATTTT.

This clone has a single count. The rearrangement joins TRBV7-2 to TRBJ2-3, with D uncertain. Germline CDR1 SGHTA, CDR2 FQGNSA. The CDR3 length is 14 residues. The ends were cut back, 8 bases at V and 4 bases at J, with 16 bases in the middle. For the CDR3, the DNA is TGTGCCAGCCGACACCCCGCACTCCCAGATACGCAGTATTTT. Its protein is CASRHPALPDTQYF.

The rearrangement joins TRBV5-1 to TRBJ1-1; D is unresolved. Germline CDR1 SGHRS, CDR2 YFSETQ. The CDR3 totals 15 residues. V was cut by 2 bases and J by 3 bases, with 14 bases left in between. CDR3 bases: TGCGCCAGCAGCTTAAATGGTCCGGGGTACACTGAAGCTTTCTTT. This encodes CASSLNGPGYTEAFF. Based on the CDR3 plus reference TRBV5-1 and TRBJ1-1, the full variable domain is KAGVTQTPRYLIKTRGQQVTLSCSPISGHRSVSWYQQTPGQGLQFLFEYFSETQRNKGNFPGRFSGRQFSNSRSEMNVSTLELGDSALYLCASSLNGPGYTEAFFGQGTRLTVV.

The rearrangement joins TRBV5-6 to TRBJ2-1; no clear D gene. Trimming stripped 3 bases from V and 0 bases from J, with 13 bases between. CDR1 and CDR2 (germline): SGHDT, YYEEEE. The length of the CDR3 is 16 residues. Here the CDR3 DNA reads TGTGCCAGCAGCTCCTATACAGCTAACTCCTACAATGAGCAGTTCTTC. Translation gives CASSSYTANSYNEQFF.

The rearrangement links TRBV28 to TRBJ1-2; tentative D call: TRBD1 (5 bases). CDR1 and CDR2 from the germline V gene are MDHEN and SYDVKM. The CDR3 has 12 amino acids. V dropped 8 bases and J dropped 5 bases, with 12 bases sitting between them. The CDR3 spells CASHREGYGYTF. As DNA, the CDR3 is TGTGCCAGCCACCGGGAGGGGTATGGCTACACCTTC.

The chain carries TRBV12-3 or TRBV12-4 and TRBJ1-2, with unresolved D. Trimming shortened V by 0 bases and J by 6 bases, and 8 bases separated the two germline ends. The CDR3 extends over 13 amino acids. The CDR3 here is CASSLAQVNGYTF. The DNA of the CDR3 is TGTGCCAGCAGTTTAGCGCAGGTCAATGGCTACACCTTC.

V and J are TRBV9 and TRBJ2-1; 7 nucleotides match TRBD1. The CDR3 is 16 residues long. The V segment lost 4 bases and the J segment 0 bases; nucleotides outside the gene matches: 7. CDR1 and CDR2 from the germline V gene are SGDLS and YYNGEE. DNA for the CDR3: TGTGCCAGCAGCCCCCTGACAGGGAGCTCCTACAATGAGCAGTTCTTC. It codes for CASSPLTGSSYNEQFF.

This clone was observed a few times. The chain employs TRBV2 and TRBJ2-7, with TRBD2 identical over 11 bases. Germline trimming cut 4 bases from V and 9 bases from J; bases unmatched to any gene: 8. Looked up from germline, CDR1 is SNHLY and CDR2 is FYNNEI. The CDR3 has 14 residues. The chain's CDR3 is CASSAGTSGLVQYF. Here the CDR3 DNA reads TGTGCCAGCAGTGCCGGGACTAGCGGTTTGGTGCAGTACTTC.

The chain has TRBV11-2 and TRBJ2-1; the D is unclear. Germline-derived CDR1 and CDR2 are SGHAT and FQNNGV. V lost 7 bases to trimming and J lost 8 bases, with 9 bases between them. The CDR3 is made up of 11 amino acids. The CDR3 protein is CASTQLDEQFF. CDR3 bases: TGTGCCAGCACTCAGCTAGATGAGCAGTTCTTC. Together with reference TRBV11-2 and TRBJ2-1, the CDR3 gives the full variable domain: EAGVAQSPRYKIIEKRQSVAFWCNPISGHATLYWYQQILGQGPKLLIQFQNNGVVDDSQLPKDRFSAERLKGVDSTLKIQPAKLEDSAVYLCASTQLDEQFFGPGTRLTVL.

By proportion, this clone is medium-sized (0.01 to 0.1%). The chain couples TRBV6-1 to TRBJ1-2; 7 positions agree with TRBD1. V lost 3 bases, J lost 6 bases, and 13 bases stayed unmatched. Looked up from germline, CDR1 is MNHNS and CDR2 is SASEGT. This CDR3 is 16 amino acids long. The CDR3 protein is CASSDDSDRPSNGYTF. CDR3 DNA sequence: TGTGCCAGCAGTGACGATTCGGACAGGCCTTCGAATGGCTACACCTTC.